This is a list of T cell receptor beta chains from one sample in a study of T cells after yellow fever vaccination. TCRdb analysed the 5' RACE reads with MiXCR anew, one entry per CDR3 protein. The sample carries approximately 600,000 distinct CDR3 sequences, 10% to 15% recorded once. The input for sequencing was PBMCs, taken on the day of the yellow fever booster vaccination. These TCRs come from a man aged 25-40 years who received the YFV17D yellow fever vaccine. Each CDR3 is given with its conserved first and last residue. The order of the fields is D gene, CDR3 length, clone size, V gene, J gene, CDR3 DNA, CDR3 protein. A D gene is named only where the DNA matches it firmly. Clone size is not always given. Where it is, it says once, few, many or a class for expanded clones.

d_call: .
cdr3_length: 11
clone_size: .
v_call: TRBV12-3/TRBV12-4
j_call: TRBJ2-1
cdr3_nt: TGTGCCAGCAGTTCCTACAGGGATGAGTTCTTC
cdr3_aa: CASSSYRDEFF

d_call: .
cdr3_length: 13
clone_size: few
v_call: TRBV12-3/TRBV12-4
j_call: TRBJ1-3
cdr3_nt: TGTGCCAGCAGTTTGGGCAGGGTTGACACCATATATTTT
cdr3_aa: CASSLGRVDTIYF

d_call: TRBD2
cdr3_length: 15
clone_size: .
v_call: TRBV10-2
j_call: TRBJ2-7
cdr3_nt: TGCGCCAGCAGCCCCGGGACTAGCCGTTCCTACGAGCAGTACTTC
cdr3_aa: CASSPGTSRSYEQYF

d_call: .
cdr3_length: 12
clone_size: .
v_call: TRBV9
j_call: TRBJ2-5
cdr3_nt: TGTGCCAGCAGCGACGGGATAGAGACCCAGTACTTC
cdr3_aa: CASSDGIETQYF

d_call: .
cdr3_length: 15
clone_size: once
v_call: TRBV6-1
j_call: TRBJ1-2
cdr3_nt: TGTGCCAGCAGTGATGTCGCAGCCCTCTTCTATGGCTACACCTTC
cdr3_aa: CASSDVAALFYGYTF

d_call: TRBD1
cdr3_length: 14
clone_size: few
v_call: TRBV20-1
j_call: TRBJ2-7
cdr3_nt: TGCAGTGCTTCTCAGCCGGGACAGGCGTCCGAGCAGTACTTC
cdr3_aa: CSASQPGQASEQYF

d_call: .
cdr3_length: 15
clone_size: .
v_call: TRBV5-8
j_call: TRBJ1-5
cdr3_nt: TGTGCCAGCAGCCTGGCCATCTATAGCAATCAGCCCCAGCATTTT
cdr3_aa: CASSLAIYSNQPQHF

d_call: TRBD2
cdr3_length: 15
clone_size: .
v_call: TRBV5-1
j_call: TRBJ2-5
cdr3_nt: TGCGCCAGCAGCTTGGTCCTAGCGGGGCAAGAGACCCAGTACTTC
cdr3_aa: CASSLVLAGQETQYF

d_call: TRBD2
cdr3_length: 14
clone_size: .
v_call: TRBV7-2
j_call: TRBJ2-7
cdr3_nt: TGTGCCAGCAGCGAGACTAGCGGGAACTTCGAGCAGTACTTC
cdr3_aa: CASSETSGNFEQYF

d_call: .
cdr3_length: 13
clone_size: .
v_call: TRBV7-2
j_call: TRBJ2-3
cdr3_nt: TGTGCCAGCAGCTTGGGTGGCCAAGATACGCAGTATTTT
cdr3_aa: CASSLGGQDTQYF

d_call: .
cdr3_length: 15
clone_size: few
v_call: TRBV5-1
j_call: TRBJ2-7
cdr3_nt: TGCGCCAGCAGCCAGAGCGGGACAAGCTCCTACGAGCAGTACTTC
cdr3_aa: CASSQSGTSSYEQYF

d_call: TRBD1
cdr3_length: 14
clone_size: .
v_call: TRBV5-1
j_call: TRBJ2-5
cdr3_nt: TGCGCCAGCAGCTTGCCAGGGGGCGCAGAGACCCAGTACTTC
cdr3_aa: CASSLPGGAETQYF

d_call: TRBD2
cdr3_length: 14
clone_size: .
v_call: TRBV20-1
j_call: TRBJ2-1
cdr3_nt: TGCAGTGCTAGGCAACTAGCGGGATACAATGAGCAGTTCTTC
cdr3_aa: CSARQLAGYNEQFF

d_call: .
cdr3_length: 16
clone_size: many
v_call: TRBV5-6
j_call: TRBJ2-3
cdr3_nt: TGTGCCAGCAGCCGAACGATAGGGGCTGCTGGTGATACGCAGTATTTT
cdr3_aa: CASSRTIGAAGDTQYF

d_call: .
cdr3_length: 12
clone_size: .
v_call: TRBV28
j_call: TRBJ2-7
cdr3_nt: TGTGCCAGCAGCAAGGGATCCTACGAGCAGTACTTC
cdr3_aa: CASSKGSYEQYF

d_call: TRBD2
cdr3_length: 16
clone_size: .
v_call: TRBV29-1
j_call: TRBJ2-1
cdr3_nt: TGCAGCGTTGAAGGGATCAGCGGGGTTCGGTACAATGAGCAGTTCTTC
cdr3_aa: CSVEGISGVRYNEQFF

d_call: .
cdr3_length: 15
clone_size: .
v_call: TRBV3-1
j_call: TRBJ2-7
cdr3_nt: TGTGCCAGCAGCTTCCTAGGGGGTCTCTCCTACGAGCAGTACTTC
cdr3_aa: CASSFLGGLSYEQYF

d_call: .
cdr3_length: 13
clone_size: .
v_call: TRBV29-1
j_call: TRBJ2-7
cdr3_nt: TGCAGCGTTGCGGGGAAGAGGGCCTACGAGCAGTACTTC
cdr3_aa: CSVAGKRAYEQYF

d_call: .
cdr3_length: 14
clone_size: .
v_call: TRBV2
j_call: TRBJ1-2
cdr3_nt: TGTGCCAGCGTTTTGGACGATCTTAACTATGGCTACACCTTC
cdr3_aa: CASVLDDLNYGYTF

d_call: .
cdr3_length: 16
clone_size: .
v_call: TRBV28
j_call: TRBJ2-3
cdr3_nt: TGTGCCAGCAGTTCCCACAGACCACCTAGCACAGATACGCAGTATTTT
cdr3_aa: CASSSHRPPSTDTQYF

d_call: TRBD2
cdr3_length: 18
clone_size: few
v_call: TRBV20-1
j_call: TRBJ2-1
cdr3_nt: TGCAGTGCGCCGACTAGCGGGAGTCAGGGTAGCCCCTACAATGAGCAGTTCTTC
cdr3_aa: CSAPTSGSQGSPYNEQFF

d_call: TRBD1
cdr3_length: 17
clone_size: .
v_call: TRBV7-9
j_call: TRBJ1-2
cdr3_nt: TGTGCCAGCAGCTTCAGTTCAACCCAGGACAGGGGTTATGGCTACACCTTC
cdr3_aa: CASSFSSTQDRGYGYTF

d_call: .
cdr3_length: 14
clone_size: .
v_call: TRBV28
j_call: TRBJ2-7
cdr3_nt: TGTGCCAGCAGTTTATTTCGGGGGACTGAGAAGCAGTACTTC
cdr3_aa: CASSLFRGTEKQYF

d_call: TRBD1
cdr3_length: 16
clone_size: few
v_call: TRBV6-2/TRBV6-3
j_call: TRBJ1-5
cdr3_nt: TGTGCCAGCAGTACCCCCGACAGGGGTTCGGCAAGGCCCCAGCATTTT
cdr3_aa: CASSTPDRGSARPQHF

d_call: .
cdr3_length: 11
clone_size: .
v_call: TRBV4-2
j_call: TRBJ2-3
cdr3_nt: TGTGCCAGCAAGACTGGGAATACGCAGTATTTT
cdr3_aa: CASKTGNTQYF

d_call: TRBD1
cdr3_length: 11
clone_size: many
v_call: TRBV28
j_call: TRBJ1-1
cdr3_nt: TGTGCCAGCTCACCACAGGGGGAAGCTTTCTTT
cdr3_aa: CASSPQGEAFF

d_call: .
cdr3_length: 10
clone_size: few
v_call: TRBV29-1
j_call: TRBJ2-2
cdr3_nt: TGCAGGCCAGATTGCGGGGAGCTGTTTTTT
cdr3_aa: CRPDCGELFF

d_call: .
cdr3_length: 17
clone_size: few
v_call: TRBV5-1
j_call: TRBJ2-3
cdr3_nt: TGCGCCAGCAGCTTGATAGGGGGGGAATCTAGCACAGATACGCAGTATTTT
cdr3_aa: CASSLIGGESSTDTQYF

d_call: TRBD2
cdr3_length: 14
clone_size: .
v_call: TRBV5-1
j_call: TRBJ2-7
cdr3_nt: TGCGCCAGCAGCCAGACTAGCACCTCCTACGAGCAGTACTTC
cdr3_aa: CASSQTSTSYEQYF

d_call: .
cdr3_length: 20
clone_size: few
v_call: TRBV7-6
j_call: TRBJ1-4
cdr3_nt: TGTGCCAGCAGCTTAGGAGTAACGACTTCGGACAGAACTCATAATGAAAAACTGTTTTTT
cdr3_aa: CASSLGVTTSDRTHNEKLFF

d_call: .
cdr3_length: 14
clone_size: few
v_call: TRBV12-3/TRBV12-4
j_call: TRBJ1-3
cdr3_nt: TGTGCCAGCAGTTTCCAAGGGTCAGGAAACACCATATATTTT
cdr3_aa: CASSFQGSGNTIYF

d_call: .
cdr3_length: 17
clone_size: few
v_call: TRBV4-3
j_call: TRBJ2-3
cdr3_nt: TGCGCCAGCAGCCAAGAGGGTCCCCTGCTAGGAACAGATACGCAGTATTTT
cdr3_aa: CASSQEGPLLGTDTQYF

d_call: .
cdr3_length: 12
clone_size: few
v_call: TRBV27
j_call: TRBJ2-7
cdr3_nt: TGTGCCAGCAGGTCCGCCCGCTACGAGCAGTACTTC
cdr3_aa: CASRSARYEQYF

d_call: .
cdr3_length: 14
clone_size: .
v_call: TRBV5-1
j_call: TRBJ2-1
cdr3_nt: TGCGCCAGCAGCTTGGCGGTGACCGTTCCTGAGCAGTTCTTC
cdr3_aa: CASSLAVTVPEQFF

d_call: .
cdr3_length: 17
clone_size: .
v_call: TRBV4-1
j_call: TRBJ2-7
cdr3_nt: TGCGCCAGCAGCCAAGGTTTCCAGCTGGGGGGAACCTACGAGCAGTACTTC
cdr3_aa: CASSQGFQLGGTYEQYF

d_call: .
cdr3_length: 11
clone_size: .
v_call: TRBV14
j_call: TRBJ2-5
cdr3_nt: TGTGCCAGCAGCCACTTGGAGACCCAGTACTTC
cdr3_aa: CASSHLETQYF

d_call: TRBD2
cdr3_length: 15
clone_size: few
v_call: TRBV20-1
j_call: TRBJ2-3
cdr3_nt: TGCAGTGCTGACGTAGCGGGAGCCGCGGTAGATACGCAGTATTTT
cdr3_aa: CSADVAGAAVDTQYF

d_call: TRBD1
cdr3_length: 14
clone_size: .
v_call: TRBV6-2/TRBV6-3
j_call: TRBJ1-2
cdr3_nt: TGTGCCAGCACTTGGACAGGGGGCTCCTATGGCTACACCTTC
cdr3_aa: CASTWTGGSYGYTF

d_call: TRBD1
cdr3_length: 17
clone_size: few
v_call: TRBV7-3
j_call: TRBJ2-1
cdr3_nt: TGTGCCAGCAGCCCAAGACAGGGTGCCTATGCCTACAATGAGCAGTTCTTC
cdr3_aa: CASSPRQGAYAYNEQFF

d_call: .
cdr3_length: 13
clone_size: .
v_call: TRBV7-6
j_call: TRBJ2-3
cdr3_nt: TGTGCCAGCAGCCCCGCTGGGTCAGATACGCAGTATTTT
cdr3_aa: CASSPAGSDTQYF

d_call: .
cdr3_length: 14
clone_size: .
v_call: TRBV27
j_call: TRBJ1-1
cdr3_nt: TGTGCCAGCAGTTTCAGACAGATGAACACTGAAGCTTTCTTT
cdr3_aa: CASSFRQMNTEAFF

d_call: TRBD1
cdr3_length: 14
clone_size: many
v_call: TRBV20-1
j_call: TRBJ2-7
cdr3_nt: TGCAGTGCCATAAGGAGAACAGGGGACTACGAGCAGTACTTC
cdr3_aa: CSAIRRTGDYEQYF

d_call: TRBD2
cdr3_length: 12
clone_size: many
v_call: TRBV20-1
j_call: TRBJ2-5
cdr3_nt: TGCAGTGCCGGGACTAGCGGAGAGACCCAGTACTTC
cdr3_aa: CSAGTSGETQYF

d_call: .
cdr3_length: 15
clone_size: few
v_call: TRBV6-5
j_call: TRBJ1-2
cdr3_nt: TGTGCCAGCAGTTACAGCTCGGGACATACTCGTGGCTACACCTTC
cdr3_aa: CASSYSSGHTRGYTF

d_call: TRBD2
cdr3_length: 17
clone_size: few
v_call: TRBV7-9
j_call: TRBJ2-2
cdr3_nt: TGTGCCAGCAGCCGTTGGACTAGCGGAACTCGGACCGGGGAGCTGTTTTTT
cdr3_aa: CASSRWTSGTRTGELFF

d_call: .
cdr3_length: 16
clone_size: many
v_call: TRBV20-1
j_call: TRBJ2-6
cdr3_nt: TGCAGTGCTAGGTCGGGGCCCACAGGTGGGGCCAACGTCCTGACTTTC
cdr3_aa: CSARSGPTGGANVLTF

d_call: TRBD1
cdr3_length: 16
clone_size: few
v_call: TRBV12-5
j_call: TRBJ1-1
cdr3_nt: TGTGCTAGTGGTTTTACAGGGGGCGCGATCGACACTGAAGCTTTCTTT
cdr3_aa: CASGFTGGAIDTEAFF

d_call: TRBD2
cdr3_length: 16
clone_size: many
v_call: TRBV24-1
j_call: TRBJ2-1
cdr3_nt: TGTGCCACCAGTGACACGACTAGCGGGAGTATCAATGAGCAGTTCTTC
cdr3_aa: CATSDTTSGSINEQFF

d_call: TRBD2
cdr3_length: 14
clone_size: few
v_call: TRBV10-3
j_call: TRBJ2-3
cdr3_nt: TGTGCCATCAGTGATGAGCGGGAGTTGGGTACGCAGTATTTT
cdr3_aa: CAISDERELGTQYF

d_call: TRBD1
cdr3_length: 15
clone_size: many
v_call: TRBV9
j_call: TRBJ2-1
cdr3_nt: TGTGCCAGCAGCGAGAACAGGGGGTCCTACAATGAGCAGTTCTTC
cdr3_aa: CASSENRGSYNEQFF

d_call: .
cdr3_length: 16
clone_size: few
v_call: TRBV7-9
j_call: TRBJ2-2
cdr3_nt: TGTGCCAGCAGCCCTGCTTTGGCGGGGTACACCGGGGAGCTGTTTTTT
cdr3_aa: CASSPALAGYTGELFF

d_call: TRBD1
cdr3_length: 13
clone_size: many
v_call: TRBV25-1
j_call: TRBJ2-7
cdr3_nt: TGTGCCAGCATTCGGGACAGGGGTTCCGAGCAGTACTTC
cdr3_aa: CASIRDRGSEQYF

d_call: .
cdr3_length: 17
clone_size: few
v_call: TRBV7-8
j_call: TRBJ2-2
cdr3_nt: TGTGCCAGCAGCTTAGGTAGCGGAACTACGAACACCGGGGAGCTGTTTTTT
cdr3_aa: CASSLGSGTTNTGELFF

d_call: .
cdr3_length: 16
clone_size: .
v_call: TRBV20-1
j_call: TRBJ2-5
cdr3_nt: TGCAGTGCTAGCCGACCCCGAGGAGGCCCTCAAGAGACCCAGTACTTC
cdr3_aa: CSASRPRGGPQETQYF

d_call: .
cdr3_length: 15
clone_size: .
v_call: TRBV12-3/TRBV12-4
j_call: TRBJ1-2
cdr3_nt: TGTGCCAGCAGCCATTCCAACCCCAGGGTATATGGCTACACCTTC
cdr3_aa: CASSHSNPRVYGYTF

d_call: .
cdr3_length: 11
clone_size: many
v_call: TRBV18
j_call: TRBJ2-5
cdr3_nt: TGTGCCAGCTCACCAACGGAGACCCAGTACTTC
cdr3_aa: CASSPTETQYF

d_call: .
cdr3_length: 13
clone_size: .
v_call: TRBV14
j_call: TRBJ2-1
cdr3_nt: TGTGCCAGCAGGTCGGGGAAACAGGGTGAGCAGTTCTTC
cdr3_aa: CASRSGKQGEQFF

d_call: .
cdr3_length: 14
clone_size: few
v_call: TRBV29-1
j_call: TRBJ2-7
cdr3_nt: TGCAGCGTTGTTCCTCACCTCAGTGCCTACGAGCAGTACTTC
cdr3_aa: CSVVPHLSAYEQYF

d_call: TRBD1
cdr3_length: 14
clone_size: few
v_call: TRBV15
j_call: TRBJ2-5
cdr3_nt: TGTGCCACCAGCAGGACGGGACAGCAAGAGACCCAGTACTTC
cdr3_aa: CATSRTGQQETQYF